This entry features one T cell receptor (beta chain) sequence. Germline V gene data show CDR1 as MDHEN and CDR2 as SYDVKM. The germline V and J ends were trimmed by 6 bases and 2 bases, with 8 bases remaining between them. The CDR3 contains 12 residues. This sample is part of a study of blood T cell repertoires in COVID-19. About the study: COVID-19 samples from acute and convalescent phases originated in the United States, Italy and Spain.

Clones were sequenced by immunoSEQ multiplex PCR, and TCRdb holds only the in-frame ones, with some missing. There are under 200,000 clones in the sample; approximately 86% occur only once, and roughly 0.53% lies in the top ten. The receptor comes from a man in his fifties or sixties with COVID-19, enrolled during active disease. This sequence joins TRBV28 and TRBJ2-7, with D possibly TRBD1 on 6 matching bases. The sequencing input was peripheral blood. CDR3 residues: CASSRDTYEQYF. In DNA, the CDR3 is TGTGCCAGCAGCCGGGACACCTACGAGCAGTACTTC.